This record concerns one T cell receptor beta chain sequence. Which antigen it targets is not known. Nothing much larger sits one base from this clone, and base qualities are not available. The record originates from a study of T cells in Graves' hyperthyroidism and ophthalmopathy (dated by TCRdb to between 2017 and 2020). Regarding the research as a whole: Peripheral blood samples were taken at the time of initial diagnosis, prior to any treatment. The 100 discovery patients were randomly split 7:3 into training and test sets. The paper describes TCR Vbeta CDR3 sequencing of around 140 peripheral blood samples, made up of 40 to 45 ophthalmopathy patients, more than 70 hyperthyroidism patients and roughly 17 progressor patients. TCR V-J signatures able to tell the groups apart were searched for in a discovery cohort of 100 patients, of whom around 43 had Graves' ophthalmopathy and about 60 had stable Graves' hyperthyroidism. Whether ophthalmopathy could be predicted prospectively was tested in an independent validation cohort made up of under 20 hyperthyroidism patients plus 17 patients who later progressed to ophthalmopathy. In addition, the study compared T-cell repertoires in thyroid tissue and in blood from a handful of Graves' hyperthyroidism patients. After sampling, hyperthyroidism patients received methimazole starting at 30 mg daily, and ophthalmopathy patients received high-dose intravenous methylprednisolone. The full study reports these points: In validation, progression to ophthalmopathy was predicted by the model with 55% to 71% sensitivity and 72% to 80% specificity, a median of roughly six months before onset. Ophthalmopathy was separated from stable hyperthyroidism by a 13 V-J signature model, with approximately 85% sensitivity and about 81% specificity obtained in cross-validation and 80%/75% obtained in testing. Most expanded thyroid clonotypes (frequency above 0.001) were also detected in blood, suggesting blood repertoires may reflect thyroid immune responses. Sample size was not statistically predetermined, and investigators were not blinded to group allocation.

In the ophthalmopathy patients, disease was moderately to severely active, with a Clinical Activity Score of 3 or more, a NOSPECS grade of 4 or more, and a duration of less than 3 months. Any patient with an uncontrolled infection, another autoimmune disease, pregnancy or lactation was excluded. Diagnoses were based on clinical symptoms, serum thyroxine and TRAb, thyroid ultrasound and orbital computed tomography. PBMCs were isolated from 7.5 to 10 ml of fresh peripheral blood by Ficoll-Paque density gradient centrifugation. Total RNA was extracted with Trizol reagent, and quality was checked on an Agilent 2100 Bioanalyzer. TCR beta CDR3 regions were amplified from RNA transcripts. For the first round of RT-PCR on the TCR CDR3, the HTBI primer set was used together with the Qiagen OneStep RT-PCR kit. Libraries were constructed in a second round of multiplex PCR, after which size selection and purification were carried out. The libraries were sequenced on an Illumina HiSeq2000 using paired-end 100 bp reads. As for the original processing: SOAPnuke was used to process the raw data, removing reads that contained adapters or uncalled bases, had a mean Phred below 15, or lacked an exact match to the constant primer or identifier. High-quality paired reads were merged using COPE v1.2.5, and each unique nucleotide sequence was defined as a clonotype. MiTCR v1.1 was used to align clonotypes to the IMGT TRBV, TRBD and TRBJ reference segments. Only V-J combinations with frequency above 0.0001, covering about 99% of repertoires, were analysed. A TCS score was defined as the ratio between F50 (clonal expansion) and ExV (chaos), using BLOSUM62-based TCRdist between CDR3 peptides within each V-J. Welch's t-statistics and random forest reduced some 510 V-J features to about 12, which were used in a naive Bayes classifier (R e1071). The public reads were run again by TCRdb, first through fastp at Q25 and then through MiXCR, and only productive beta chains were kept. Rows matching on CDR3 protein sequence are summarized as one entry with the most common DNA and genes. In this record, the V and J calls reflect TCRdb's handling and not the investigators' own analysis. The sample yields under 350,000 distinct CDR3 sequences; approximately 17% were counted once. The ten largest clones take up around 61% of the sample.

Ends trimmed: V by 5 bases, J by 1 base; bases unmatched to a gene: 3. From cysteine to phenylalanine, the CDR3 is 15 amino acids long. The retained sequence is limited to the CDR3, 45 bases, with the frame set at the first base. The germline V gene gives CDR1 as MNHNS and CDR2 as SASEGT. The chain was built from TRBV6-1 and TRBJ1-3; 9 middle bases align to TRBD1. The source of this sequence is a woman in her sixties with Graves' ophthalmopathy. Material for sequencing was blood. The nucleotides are TGTGCCAGCAGTCGACAGGGGGAATCTGGAAACACCATATATTTT. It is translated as CASSRQGESGNTIYF.